This T cell receptor (beta chain) was observed in a study of naive and memory T cell subsets (dated 2017 in TCRdb). Study-wide context: Sorted naive and memory T cell subsets from peripheral blood were analyzed in the study using a UMI-based, open-source pipeline for TCR alpha and beta sequencing. RNA was DNase-treated and reverse transcribed with TCR constant-region primers, mostly using SuperScript III. The results of the functional CMV T cell responses matched the IgG serology results in every case.

To note about this clonotype: The antigen it binds to is not known. Per-nucleotide qualities are absent, and no much larger clonotype sits a single base away.

Study-level results and caveats: No ground truth was available to validate the repertoire findings for the naive and memory subsets. In both CD4 and CD8 cells, the Gini index increased while Shannon and inverse Simpson diversity decreased from naive through CM, EM and EMRA. A clonotype was defined as a single alpha or beta chain sequence rather than as a paired alpha/beta receptor. The abundance of TCRs followed a power law with an exponent that differed between naive and memory subsets yet stayed consistent across the three individuals. A few larger clonotypes were present in naive repertoires, particularly the CD8 repertoires, and these clonotypes were possibly memory cells re-expressing CD45RA. RNA-based TCR counts may be influenced by expression changes linked to T cell activation and differentiation. After error correction, only a single occurrence was seen for over 95% of naive TCR sequences, so much steeper abundance distributions were produced than in memory subsets.

Trimming takes 1 base from V and 6 bases from J, and the germline ends sit 13 bases apart. The CDR3 runs 15 residues from the cysteine to the phenylalanine. Of all the DNA, just the CDR3 is kept, 45 bases in frame from base 1. Sequences MNHEY (CDR1) and SVGEGT (CDR2) are obtained from the germline V gene. TCR alpha and beta chain libraries were amplified separately from the second PCR step onward. CMV status of each donor was established by measuring IFNgamma production from CD4+ T cells after fresh PBMCs were stimulated overnight with CMV viral lysate. CD4 T cells were positively selected using Miltenyi beads, after which CD8 T cells were positively selected from the CD4-negative fraction. Cells were stained for CD3, CD4, CD8, CD45RA, CD27 and a live/dead dye and were sorted on a BD Aria II into four subsets based on CD45RA and CD27. Blood came from a few healthy volunteers, each fractionated into CD4 and CD8 T cells and then into four differentiation subsets. Around 120 ml of peripheral blood was drawn per donor, and PBMC were isolated by Ficoll-Paque PLUS density-gradient centrifugation. After sorting, cells were lysed in RLT buffer, RNA was extracted using a Qiagen RNeasy kit, and the extracted RNA was stored at -80 degrees C.

The method behind the library was UMI-ligation and nested PCR. The beta constant-region primer was an equimolar mix of two oligonucleotides covering both TRBC1 and TRBC2. The ligated cDNA went through four rounds of PCR with nested alpha and beta constant-region primers together with the SP2 primer. A single-stranded oligonucleotide bearing the SP2 primer plus a 12-nucleotide UMI was ligated onto the 3' end of the cDNA by T4 RNA ligase 1. The ligation reaction was kept at 16 degrees C for 20-24 hours. PCR2 was typically performed as a SYBR Green qPCR and was stopped at a predetermined threshold so that over-amplification was prevented. All purifications after the first were performed with Agencourt AMPure XP magnetic beads. Library amounts were measured by Qubit and library quality was assessed on a TapeStation, where the main peak was expected at around 650 bp. Sequencing of the pooled libraries was done on an Illumina MiSeq using v2 2x251 paired-end kits, which typically yielded roughly 0.9-2.2 million reads per sample. Each sample's library went into the pool at around 4 nM, and about 5-8% PhiX was added to help with cluster recognition. On the study's bioinformatics: FASTQ reads processed by Demultiplexor were assigned V and J genes by Decombinator through tag matching that tolerated a single base-pair mismatch. By using UMIs, Collapsinator corrected both sequencing errors and the frequency errors caused by PCR heterogeneity. TCRs were translated and CDR3s were extracted from the conserved cysteine to the FGXG phenylalanine by CDR3Translator, with non-productive sequences being flagged. Repertoires were subsampled to equal numbers of UMI-defined TCRs before Gini, Shannon entropy and inverse Simpson indices were calculated. Within the linear range, a power law was fitted to clonotype abundance distributions using maximum likelihood. Similar UMI counts, unique TCR numbers and clonal distributions were obtained with the pipeline and with MIGEC on one naive CD8 sample. In one analysis, naive TCRs also found in any memory subset of the same donor were removed from the naive repertoire. A set of 7,322 CMV-associated CDR3 sequences, compiled from VDJdb and a published dataset, was used to search the repertoires. TCRdb trimmed the raw reads at Q25, called clones with MiXCR and kept productive beta chains. Rows with one shared CDR3 protein collapse into an entry with the most common genes and DNA. It is TCRdb's table, rather than the study itself, that gives the V and J calls and clone size. In all, the sample holds over 110,000 distinct CDR3 sequences, and approximately 21% of those were seen once. Of the sample, 0.55% to 0.75% falls within the top ten clones.

The receptor was isolated from a human donor in good health. The specimen was naive CD8+ T cells from blood. Explained via the paper, the cell subset or site label denotes: naive T cells, CD45RA high CD27+. The chain links TRBV6-2 or TRBV6-3 with TRBJ1-5, with a weak D call of TRBD1 (6 bases match). Read as DNA, the sequence is TGTGCCAGCAGTTACTACAGGGAGGTCGGTCAGCCCCAGCATTTT. This encodes CASSYYREVGQPQHF.